A selection of T cell receptor beta chains follows, all from one sample in a study of tumor-infiltrating lymphocytes in primary liver carcinoma. TCRdb independently ran MiXCR on the multiplex PCR reads; one entry per CDR3 protein. This table has tens of thousands of distinct CDR3 sequences, around 66% appearing once. Sequencing used liver tumor tissue from sampling region 2. The source is a man aged 40-50 years with primary liver carcinoma and hepatitis B virus infection. Each CDR3 is given with its conserved first and last residue. Fields, in order: D gene, clone size, V gene, J gene, CDR3 length, CDR3 protein, CDR3 DNA. The D gene is left open where the match is weak. The listing skips clone size in some rows; elsewhere it reads once, few, many or a size class.

-	many	TRBV30	TRBJ2-7	16	CAWSPRGGQSSYEQYF	TGTGCCTGGAGTCCACGCGGTGGACAGTCCTCCTACGAGCAGTACTTC
-	-	TRBV29-1	TRBJ2-7	12	CSVDVCRGEQYF	TGCAGCGTTGATGTTTGCCGGGGAGAGCAGTACTTC
-	-	TRBV12-3/TRBV12-4	TRBJ2-1	14	CASIRNLSKWEQFF	TGTGCCAGCATCCGGAACTTGTCCAAATGGGAGCAGTTCTTC
TRBD1	once	TRBV6-9	TRBJ2-3	16	CASGLTGTDTTDTQYF	TGTGCCAGCGGTTTAACCGGGACAGACACTACAGATACTCAGTATTTT
TRBD1	-	TRBV10-3	TRBJ1-5	13	CATIGTDQTPQHF	TGTGCCACGATCGGGACAGACCAGACGCCCCAGCATTTT
TRBD1	-	TRBV7-8	TRBJ1-4	16	CASSAQRTGGNEELFF	TGTGCCAGCAGCGCCCAACGGACAGGGGGGAATGAAGAACTGTTTTTT
-	-	TRBV12-3/TRBV12-4	TRBJ2-1	14	CVSKEMSSYNEQFF	TGTGTCAGCAAGGAGATGAGTTCCTACAATGAGCAGTTCTTC
TRBD1	-	TRBV7-8	TRBJ2-6	17	CVSSQRDSTFGANVLTF	TGTGTCAGCAGCCAACGGGACAGTACCTTTGGGGCCAACGTCCTGACTTTC
TRBD1	-	TRBV11-1	TRBJ2-3	15	CASSSEGTATDTQYF	TGTGCCAGCAGCTCAGAGGGGACAGCCACAGATACGCAGTATTTT
-	-	TRBV5-4	TRBJ2-1	14	CTSSLGGVVNEQFF	TGTACCAGCAGCTTGGGGGGTGTGGTGAATGAACAGTTCTTC
-	once	TRBV11-1	TRBJ2-3	19	CARISGGSSVGARTDTQYF	TGTGCCAGGATCTCTGGGGGAAGCTCAGTTGGAGCCCGCACAGATACGCAGTATTTT
TRBD1	-	TRBV30	TRBJ2-1	14	CASGDRASYNEQFF	TGTGCCTCGGGGGACAGGGCATCCTATAATGAGCAGTTCTTC
-	-	TRBV11-2	TRBJ2-2	15	CAGNLLVGNTGELFF	TGTGCCGGCAACTTACTAGTGGGGAACACCGGGGAGCTGTTTTTT
TRBD1	-	TRBV6-6	TRBJ1-1	13	CVNSTGGTTEAFF	TGCGTCAACAGCACAGGGGGGACTACTGAAGCTTTCTTT
-	few	TRBV4-1	TRBJ2-1	14	CASSQAGLLSEQFF	TGTGCCAGCAGCCAAGCGGGTTTACTAAGTGAGCAGTTCTTC
-	-	TRBV6-2/TRBV6-3	TRBJ1-1	12	CANRGRGGEAFF	TGTGCCAACAGAGGGAGGGGCGGTGAAGCTTTCTTT
-	-	TRBV29-1	TRBJ1-2	14	CSVEECRRSYGYTF	TGTAGCGTTGAAGAGTGCCGCAGGTCATACGGCTACACCTTC
TRBD2	-	TRBV4-2	TRBJ2-5	18	CANSLTSSGRAGSEAQYF	TGTGCCAACAGCCTAACGTCTAGCGGGAGGGCCGGCTCGGAGGCCCAGTACTTC
-	-	TRBV7-8	TRBJ2-7	15	CTSRNFGETPWDQYF	TGTACCAGCAGGAACTTCGGGGAAACCCCTTGGGATCAGTACTTC
-	-	TRBV5-6	TRBJ2-7	14	CVSSLGAGSYEQYF	TGTGTCAGCAGCTTGGGAGCAGGTTCCTACGAGCAATACTTC
-	-	TRBV10-3	TRBJ1-5	14	CAFSEGGANQPQHF	TGTGCCTTCAGTGAGGGGGGAGCTAATCAGCCCCAGCATTTT
-	once	TRBV29-1	TRBJ2-1	13	CSVGLLRGNEHFF	TGCAGCGTTGGACTGCTTAGAGGGAATGAGCATTTCTTC
TRBD1	-	TRBV29-1	TRBJ1-1	13	CSGDRGPGIEAFF	TGCAGCGGTGACAGGGGGCCGGGGATCGAAGCTTTCTTT
-	once	TRBV10-2	TRBJ2-3	14	CASSERRGPDTQYF	TGTGCCAGCAGTGAAAGACGAGGGCCAGATACCCAGTATTTT
-	-	TRBV29-1	TRBJ2-5	12	CSGNQGRETQHF	TGCAGCGGTAATCAGGGGAGAGAGACCCAACACTTC
-	-	TRBV29-1	TRBJ2-5	13	CSVDTEGAETQYF	TGCAGCGTTGACACTGAGGGAGCTGAGACCCAGTACTTC
TRBD2	-	TRBV5-1	TRBJ2-1	15	CASNLTAGGGNEQFF	TGCGCCAGCAACTTGACGGCGGGAGGGGGCAATGAGCAGTTCTTC
-	-	TRBV11-1	TRBJ2-4	17	CASSPWTGPGVKDIWYF	TGTGCCAGCAGCCCCTGGACAGGTCCGGGAGTCAAAGACATTTGGTACTTC
-	-	TRBV5-1	TRBJ1-1	17	CSSSLEMSGSLNTEAFF	TGCTCCAGCAGTTTGGAAATGTCCGGGTCCCTTAACACTGAAGCTTTCTTT
-	-	TRBV19	TRBJ2-6	15	CVNSIVMSGANVLTF	TGTGTCAATAGTATAGTGATGTCTGGGGCCAACGTCCTGACTTTC
TRBD2	many	TRBV7-9	TRBJ2-3	16	CASSLTSGGSTDTQYF	TGTGCCAGCAGCCTGACTAGCGGGGGGTCCACAGATACGCAGTATTTT
TRBD1	-	TRBV12-3/TRBV12-4	TRBJ2-5	13	CASSLVQGETQCF	TGTGCCAGCAGCTTGGTGCAGGGGGAGACCCAGTGTTTC
-	-	TRBV6-5	TRBJ2-1	13	CASSPTGNNEQFF	TGTGCCAGCAGCCCAACAGGGAACAATGAGCAATTCTTC
-	-	TRBV30	TRBJ2-1	13	CPWTGTAYNEQIF	TGTCCCTGGACCGGGACTGCCTACAATGAGCAGATCTTC
-	-	TRBV4-1	TRBJ1-6	15	CASSQDSTGNSPLHF	TGCGCCAGCAGCCAAGATAGCACAGGGAATTCACCCCTCCACTTT
TRBD1	-	TRBV2	TRBJ1-4	16	CVSSEAWTGEYEKLFF	TGTGTCAGCAGTGAAGCGTGGACAGGGGAGTATGAAAAACTGTTTTTT
TRBD2	medium-sized	TRBV29-1	TRBJ2-1	14	CSGGGSGSYNEQFF	TGCAGCGGGGGGGGGAGCGGCTCCTACAATGAGCAGTTCTTC
TRBD1	-	TRBV12-3/TRBV12-4	TRBJ2-1	14	CASPGTGVVYMQFF	TGTGCCAGCCCCGGGACAGGGGTGGTTTATATGCAGTTCTTC
TRBD2	-	TRBV11-2	TRBJ2-3	16	CASSLGLTGFADMQYF	TGTGCCAGCAGCTTGGGACTAACGGGCTTCGCAGATATGCAGTATTTT
-	-	TRBV6-1	TRBJ2-5	14	CASSPTEAQETQYF	TGTGCGAGCAGTCCTACAGAAGCCCAAGAGACCCAGTACTTC
-	-	TRBV11-3	TRBJ2-3	15	CAGSLGVGDTDTEYF	TGTGCCGGCAGCTTAGGGGTGGGGGACACAGATACGGAGTATTTT
-	-	TRBV29-1	TRBJ1-2	12	CIVVPVNYGYTF	TGTATCGTCGTACCTGTTAACTATGGCTACACCTTC
-	-	TRBV11-2	TRBJ2-7	14	CARTHGSSTYEQYF	TGTGCCAGGACCCATGGGAGTTCCACCTACGAGCAGTACTTC
TRBD1	many	TRBV30	TRBJ1-1	13	CAWSVNRGTEAFF	TGTGCCTGGAGTGTAAACAGGGGAACTGAAGCTTTCTTT
-	-	TRBV11-2	TRBJ2-5	15	CASSRWTGPSETQYF	TGTGCCAGCAGTCGCTGGACTGGTCCCTCGGAGACCCAGTACTTC
-	-	TRBV11-3	TRBJ1-5	15	CASSLDLGMVQPRHF	TGTGCCAGCAGCTTAGATTTGGGGATGGTTCAGCCCCGGCATTTT
TRBD1	-	TRBV7-9	TRBJ1-6	14	CASTSGQQNSPLHF	TGTGCCAGCACCTCGGGACAGCAGAATTCACCTCTCCACTTT
-	-	TRBV6-5	TRBJ2-1	14	CASSRLTDCNEQFF	TGTGCCAGTAGTCGACTAACGGATTGCAATGAGCAGTTCTTC
-	-	TRBV5-1	TRBJ2-5	15	CVSSLPVGEGETQYF	TGCGTCAGCAGCTTACCAGTGGGCGAAGGAGAGACCCAGTACTTC
-	many	TRBV6-5	TRBJ1-4	14	CASSPAGEDEKLFF	TGTGCCAGCAGCCCGGCGGGGGAGGACGAAAAACTGTTTTTT
-	few	TRBV6-5	TRBJ2-6	13	CASSYSIGNVLTF	TGTGCCAGCAGTTACTCGATAGGCAACGTCCTGACTTTC
-	-	TRBV6-2/TRBV6-3	TRBJ1-5	13	CASSDCSLQPQHF	TGTGCCAGCAGTGACTGCTCCCTCCAGCCCCAGCATTTT
TRBD2	-	TRBV11-2	TRBJ2-1	15	CASSFSGPLDNKQSF	TGTGCCAGCAGCTTTAGCGGGCCACTCGACAATAAACAGTCCTTC
-	many	TRBV9	TRBJ2-2	12	CASNRGTGELFF	TGTGCCAGCAATCGGGGCACCGGGGAGCTGTTTTTT
TRBD1	-	TRBV11-2	TRBJ2-6	16	CANSLTGETGANILTF	TGTGCCAACAGCTTGACAGGGGAAACTGGGGCCAACATCCTGACTTTC
-	-	TRBV20-1	TRBJ2-7	15	CSAPSGGGAAYEQYF	TGCAGTGCCCCCTCAGGTGGGGGGGCGGCCTACGAGCAGTACTTC
-	-	TRBV7-9	TRBJ1-2	14	CASSQAGGYEGCTF	TGTGCCAGCAGTCAAGCTGGGGGGTATGAAGGCTGCACCTTC
-	-	TRBV29-1	TRBJ2-1	15	CSVDISRAHTNEQFF	TGCAGCGTTGATATTTCTAGGGCCCATACCAATGAGCAGTTCTTC
-	-	TRBV6-2/TRBV6-3	TRBJ2-3	15	CGSNKASWSTDTQYF	TGTGGCAGCAATAAGGCCTCATGGAGCACAGATACGCAGTATTTT